This T cell receptor (beta chain) emerged from a study of post-analysis software for immune sequencing data. Built from TCR beta cDNA, the libraries had unique molecular identifiers in them. Each CDR3 protein gets one entry after TCRdb re-called the PCR reads with MiXCR. This sample has roughly 800,000 distinct CDR3 sequences, with 53% found just once. The ends were cut back, 5 bases at V and 7 bases at J, with 11 bases in the middle. The length of the CDR3 is 12 residues. This clonotype was picked up a small number of times. The antigen remains undetermined. Study conclusions and caveats: The five TRBV segments detected at higher frequency in patients than in controls included TRBV5-6, TRBV5-1 and TRBV20-1.

V gene TRBV12-3 or TRBV12-4 combines with J gene TRBJ1-2, with D possibly being TRBD1 (5 bases). This TCR was sampled from a girl aged 10-17 years with multiple sclerosis. Sequencing used blood. CDR3 sequence: CASSLWGIGYTF. The CDR3 DNA is TGTGCCAGCAGTCTGTGGGGGATTGGCTACACCTTC.